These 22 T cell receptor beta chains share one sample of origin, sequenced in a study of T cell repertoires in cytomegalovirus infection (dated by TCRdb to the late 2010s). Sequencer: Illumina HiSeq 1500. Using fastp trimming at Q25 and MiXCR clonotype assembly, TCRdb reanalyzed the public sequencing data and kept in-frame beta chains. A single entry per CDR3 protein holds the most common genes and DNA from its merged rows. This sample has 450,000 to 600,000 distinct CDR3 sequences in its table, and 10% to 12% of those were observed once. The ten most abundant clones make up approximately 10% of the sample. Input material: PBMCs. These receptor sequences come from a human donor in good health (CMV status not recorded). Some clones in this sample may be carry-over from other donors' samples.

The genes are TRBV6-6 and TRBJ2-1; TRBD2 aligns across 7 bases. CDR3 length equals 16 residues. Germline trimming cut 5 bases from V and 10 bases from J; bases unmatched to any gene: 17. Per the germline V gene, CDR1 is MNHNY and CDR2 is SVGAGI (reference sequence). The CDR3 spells CASSDGLGGGGFEQFF. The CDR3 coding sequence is TGTGCCAGCAGTGACGGGCTGGGGGGGGGGGGATTCGAGCAGTTCTTC.

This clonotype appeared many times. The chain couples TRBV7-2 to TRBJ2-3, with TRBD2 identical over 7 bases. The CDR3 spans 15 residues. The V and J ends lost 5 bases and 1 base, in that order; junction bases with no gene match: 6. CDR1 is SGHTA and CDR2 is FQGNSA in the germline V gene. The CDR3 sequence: CASSGRGSGTDTQYF. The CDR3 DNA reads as TGTGCCAGCAGCGGGCGGGGGTCAGGCACAGATACGCAGTATTTT.

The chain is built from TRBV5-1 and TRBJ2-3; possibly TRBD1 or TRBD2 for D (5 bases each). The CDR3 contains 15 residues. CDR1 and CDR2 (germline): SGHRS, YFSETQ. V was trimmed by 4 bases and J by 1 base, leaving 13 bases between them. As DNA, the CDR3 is TGCGCCAGCAGCATGACCCGGGGCGGCACAGATACGCAGTATTTT. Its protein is CASSMTRGGTDTQYF.

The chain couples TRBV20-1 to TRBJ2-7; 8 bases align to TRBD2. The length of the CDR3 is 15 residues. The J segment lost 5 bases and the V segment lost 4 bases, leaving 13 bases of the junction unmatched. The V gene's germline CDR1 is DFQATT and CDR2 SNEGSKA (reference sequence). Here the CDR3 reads CSATRLAGFPHEQYF. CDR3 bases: TGCAGTGCTACAAGGCTAGCGGGCTTCCCACACGAGCAGTACTTC.

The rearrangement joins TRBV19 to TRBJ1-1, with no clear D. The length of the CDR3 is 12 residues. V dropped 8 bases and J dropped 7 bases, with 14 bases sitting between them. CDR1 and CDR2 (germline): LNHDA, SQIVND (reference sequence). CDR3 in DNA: TGTGCCAGTTCGGCATGGACTAATGAAGCTTTCTTT. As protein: CASSAWTNEAFF.

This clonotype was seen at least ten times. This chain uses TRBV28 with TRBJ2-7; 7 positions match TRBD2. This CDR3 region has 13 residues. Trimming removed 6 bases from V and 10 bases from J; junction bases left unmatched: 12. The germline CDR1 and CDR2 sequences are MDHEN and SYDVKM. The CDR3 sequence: CASRGGTFLRQYF. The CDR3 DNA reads TGTGCCAGCAGGGGGGGGACGTTCCTAAGACAGTACTTC.

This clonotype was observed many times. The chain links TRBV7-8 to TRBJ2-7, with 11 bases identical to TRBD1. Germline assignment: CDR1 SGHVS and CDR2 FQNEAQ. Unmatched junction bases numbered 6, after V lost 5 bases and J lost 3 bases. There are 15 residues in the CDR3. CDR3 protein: CASSLHGTGGYEQYF. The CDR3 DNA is TGTGCCAGCAGCCTCCACGGGACAGGGGGCTACGAGCAGTACTTC.

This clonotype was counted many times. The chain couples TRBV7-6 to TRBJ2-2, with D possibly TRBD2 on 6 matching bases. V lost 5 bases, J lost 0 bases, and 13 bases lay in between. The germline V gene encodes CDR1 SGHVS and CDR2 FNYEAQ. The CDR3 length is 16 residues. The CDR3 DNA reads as TGTGCCAGCAGCCCCCGGAGGGGCGCGAACACCGGGGAGCTGTTTTTT. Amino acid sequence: CASSPRRGANTGELFF.

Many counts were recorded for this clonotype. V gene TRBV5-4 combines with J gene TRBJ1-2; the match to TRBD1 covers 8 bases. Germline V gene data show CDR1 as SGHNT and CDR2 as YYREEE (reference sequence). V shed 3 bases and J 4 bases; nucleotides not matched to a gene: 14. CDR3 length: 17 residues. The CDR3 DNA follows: TGTGCCAGCAGCTACCCCCGGACAGGGCGGGAAGGCTATGGCTACACCTTC. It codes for CASSYPRTGREGYGYTF.

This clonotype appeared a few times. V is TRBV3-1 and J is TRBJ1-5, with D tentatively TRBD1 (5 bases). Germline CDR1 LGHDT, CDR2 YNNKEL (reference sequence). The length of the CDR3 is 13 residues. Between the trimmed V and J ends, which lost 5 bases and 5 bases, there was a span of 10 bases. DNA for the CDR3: TGTGCCAGCAGCTCGGGGCCGGATCAGCCCCAGCATTTT. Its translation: CASSSGPDQPQHF.

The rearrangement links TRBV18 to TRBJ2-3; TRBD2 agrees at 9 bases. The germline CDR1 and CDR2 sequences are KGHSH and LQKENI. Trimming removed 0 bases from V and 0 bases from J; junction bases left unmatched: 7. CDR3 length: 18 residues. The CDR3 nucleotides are TGTGCCAGCTCACCACCGAGCGGGGGGTTTCCTAGCACAGATACGCAGTATTTT. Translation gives CASSPPSGGFPSTDTQYF.

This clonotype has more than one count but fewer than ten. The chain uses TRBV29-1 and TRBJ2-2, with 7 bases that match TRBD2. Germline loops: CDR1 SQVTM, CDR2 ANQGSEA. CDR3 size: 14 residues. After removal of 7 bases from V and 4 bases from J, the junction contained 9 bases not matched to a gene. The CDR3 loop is CSAPGGRGTGELFF. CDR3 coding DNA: TGCAGCGCACCCGGGGGGAGGGGCACCGGGGAGCTGTTTTTT.

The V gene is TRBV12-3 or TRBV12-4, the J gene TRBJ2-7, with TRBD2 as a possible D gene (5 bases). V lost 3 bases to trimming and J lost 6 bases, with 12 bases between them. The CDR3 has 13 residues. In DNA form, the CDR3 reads TGTGCCAGCAGTTTGTCATTCAGCGGCGAGCAGTACTTC. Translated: CASSLSFSGEQYF.

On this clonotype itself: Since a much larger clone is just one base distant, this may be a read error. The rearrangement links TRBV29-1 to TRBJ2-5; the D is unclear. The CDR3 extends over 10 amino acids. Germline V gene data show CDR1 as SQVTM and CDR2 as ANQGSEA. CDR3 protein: CGVVEETQYF. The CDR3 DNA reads TGCGGCGTTGTTGAAGAGACCCAGTACTTC.

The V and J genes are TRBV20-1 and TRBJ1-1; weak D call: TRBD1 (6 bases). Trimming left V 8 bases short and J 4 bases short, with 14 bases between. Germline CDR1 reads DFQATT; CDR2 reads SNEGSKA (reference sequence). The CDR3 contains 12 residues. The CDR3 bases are TGCAGTCCAACAGGGATAAGCACTGAAGCTTTCTTT. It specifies CSPTGISTEAFF.

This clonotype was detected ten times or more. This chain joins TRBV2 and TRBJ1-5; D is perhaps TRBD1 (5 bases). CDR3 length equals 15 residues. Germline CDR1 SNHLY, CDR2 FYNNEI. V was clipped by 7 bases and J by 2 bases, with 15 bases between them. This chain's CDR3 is CASKDPGRRNQPQHF. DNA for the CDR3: TGTGCCAGCAAGGATCCAGGGAGACGCAATCAGCCCCAGCATTTT.

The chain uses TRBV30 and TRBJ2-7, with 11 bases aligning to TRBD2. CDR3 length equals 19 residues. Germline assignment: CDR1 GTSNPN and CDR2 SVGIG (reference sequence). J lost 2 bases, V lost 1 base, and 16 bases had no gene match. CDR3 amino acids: CAWSAFLPGIAGGPYEQYF. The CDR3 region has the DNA TGTGCCTGGAGTGCCTTCTTACCAGGTATAGCGGGAGGGCCCTACGAGCAGTACTTC.

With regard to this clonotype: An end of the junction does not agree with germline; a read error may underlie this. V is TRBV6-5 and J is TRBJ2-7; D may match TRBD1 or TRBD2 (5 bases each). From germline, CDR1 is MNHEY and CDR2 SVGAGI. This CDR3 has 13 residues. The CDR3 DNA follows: TGTGCCAGCAGTTGGGGTCGGGGCTACGAGCGGTACTTC. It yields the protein CASSWGRGYERYF.

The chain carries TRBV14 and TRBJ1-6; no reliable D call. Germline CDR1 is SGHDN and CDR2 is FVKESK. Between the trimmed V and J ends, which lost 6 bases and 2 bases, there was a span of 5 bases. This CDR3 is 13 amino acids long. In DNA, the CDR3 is TGTGCCAGCAGACCCACCTATAATTCACCCCTCCACTTT. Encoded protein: CASRPTYNSPLHF.

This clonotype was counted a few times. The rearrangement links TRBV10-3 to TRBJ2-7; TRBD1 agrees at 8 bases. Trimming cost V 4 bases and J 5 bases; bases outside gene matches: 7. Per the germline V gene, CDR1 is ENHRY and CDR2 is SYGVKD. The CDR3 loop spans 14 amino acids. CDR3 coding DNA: TGTGCCATCAGTGCGGGACAGGTGAAGGACGAGCAGTACTTC. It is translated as CAISAGQVKDEQYF.

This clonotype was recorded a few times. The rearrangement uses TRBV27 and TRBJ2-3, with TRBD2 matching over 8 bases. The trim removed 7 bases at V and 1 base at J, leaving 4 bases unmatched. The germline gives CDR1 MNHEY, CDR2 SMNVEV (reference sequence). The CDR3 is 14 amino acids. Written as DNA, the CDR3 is TGTGCCAGCATCTCGACTAGCGGCACAGATACGCAGTATTTT. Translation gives CASISTSGTDTQYF.

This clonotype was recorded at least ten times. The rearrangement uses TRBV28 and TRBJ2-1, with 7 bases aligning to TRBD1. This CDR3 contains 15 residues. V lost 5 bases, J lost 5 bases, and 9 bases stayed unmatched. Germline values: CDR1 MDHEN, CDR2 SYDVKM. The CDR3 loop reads CASSLLGQSNNEQFF. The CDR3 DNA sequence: TGTGCCAGCAGTCTTTTGGGACAGAGCAACAATGAGCAGTTCTTC.